Each of the 27 T cell receptor beta chains below was sequenced from the same sample in a study of blood T cell repertoires in COVID-19. The assay was immunoSEQ multiplex PCR, and TCRdb's table has in-frame clones only and misses some. The sample has some 700,000 clones, 80% to 90% seen once. Sequenced input: peripheral blood. These receptors were taken from a woman under 30 with acute or convalescent COVID-19.

The chain employs TRBV6-5 and TRBJ2-7; weak D call: TRBD1 (6 bases). Germline V gives CDR1 MNHEY, CDR2 SVGAGI. The CDR3 totals 13 residues. Trimming shortened V by 6 bases and J by 2 bases, and 11 bases separated the two germline ends. The CDR3 is CASSPGQTYEQYF. The CDR3 nucleotides read TGTGCCAGCAGCCCAGGACAGACCTACGAGCAGTACTTC.

The chain carries TRBV4-1 and TRBJ1-4; D remains ambiguous. The CDR3 has 15 residues. Germline CDR1 reads MGHRA; CDR2 reads YSYEKL. Trimming removed 4 bases from V and 0 bases from J, with 9 bases in between. CDR3 DNA: TGCGCCAGCAGCCCCTACGTTGCAACTAATGAAAAACTGTTTTTT. As protein: CASSPYVATNEKLFF.

V gene TRBV12-5 combines with J gene TRBJ2-7, with D unclear. The V and J ends lost 1 base and 4 bases respectively, with 5 bases between them. CDR3 length: 12 amino acids. Germline loops: CDR1 LGHNT, CDR2 FRNRAP. The CDR3 sequence is CASGLALYEQYF. DNA for the CDR3: TGTGCTAGTGGTTTGGCGTTATACGAGCAGTACTTC. The full variable domain, completed using reference TRBV12-5 and TRBJ2-7, is DARVTQTPRHKVTEMGQEVTMRCQPILGHNTVFWYRQTMMQGLELLAYFRNRAPLDDSGMPKDRFSAEMPDATLATLKIQPSEPRDSAVYFCASGLALYEQYFGPGTRLTVT.

The J gene is TRBJ2-7, the V gene TRBV28, with 8 bases lining up with TRBD1. The CDR3 is 15 residues long. V trimming: 5 bases; J trimming: 0 bases; junction bases outside the gene matches: 6. Germline V gives CDR1 MDHEN, CDR2 SYDVKM. CDR3 nucleotides: TGTGCCAGCAGTCCTACCGGGACAGGCTCCTACGAGCAGTACTTC. Its protein product is CASSPTGTGSYEQYF. The whole variable domain, filled in from reference TRBV28 and TRBJ2-7, reads DVKVTQSSRYLVKRTGEKVFLECVQDMDHENMFWYRQDPGLGLRLIYFSYDVKMKEKGDIPEGYSVSREKKERFSLILESASTNQTSMYLCASSPTGTGSYEQYFGPGTRLTVT.

The chain uses TRBV9 and TRBJ2-5; 7 bases match TRBD2. J lost 2 bases, V lost 4 bases, and 8 bases had no gene match. Germline V lookup: CDR1 SGDLS, CDR2 YYNGEE. The CDR3 runs to 15 residues. CDR3 nucleotides: TGTGCCAGCAGCCCCATGGGGGGGTTGCAAGAGACCCAGTACTTC. It is translated as CASSPMGGLQETQYF.

The rearrangement links TRBV19 to TRBJ2-7, with D tentatively TRBD1 (5 bases). There are 13 residues in the CDR3. V lost 5 bases and J 3 bases, leaving 11 bases between the germline ends. Germline-derived CDR1 and CDR2 are LNHDA and SQIVND (reference sequence). This CDR3 reads CASSARQNYEQYF. CDR3 nucleotides: TGTGCCAGTAGTGCCCGACAGAACTACGAGCAGTACTTC.

The chain recombines TRBV7-9 with TRBJ1-1, with D uncertain. The CDR3 runs 16 residues. In germline, CDR1 is SEHNR, CDR2 FQNEAQ (reference sequence). Trimming took off 4 bases at V and 1 base at J, with 16 bases between the two ends. CDR3 in amino acids: CASSSPLRTANTEAFF. The CDR3 region has the DNA TGTGCCAGCAGCTCCCCGCTGAGGACTGCGAACACTGAAGCTTTCTTT.

This sequence joins TRBV21-1 and TRBJ1-5; the DNA was not used to check the table's D call, TRBD1. TRBV21-1 is a pseudogene segment. This CDR3 is 13 amino acids long. DNA of the CDR3: TGTGCCAGCAGACTACAGGGGAGGCAGCCCCAGCATTTT. This translates into CASRLQGRQPQHF.

The chain carries TRBV7-9 and TRBJ1-3; D call uncertain. CDR3 size: 15 residues. CDR1 SEHNR and CDR2 FQNEAQ come from the germline V gene (reference sequence). Between the trimmed V and J ends, which lost 5 bases and 8 bases, there was a span of 19 bases. The CDR3 DNA follows: TGTGCCAGCAGCCTCCGGGGTGGGAACTGGGACACCATATATTTT. Translated: CASSLRGGNWDTIYF.

This chain uses TRBV10-3 with TRBJ1-1; D unclear. The CDR3 length is 11 residues. Germline V lookup: CDR1 ENHRY, CDR2 SYGVKD. Deletions cut 4 bases from V and 4 bases from J, with 4 bases between. The CDR3 sequence: CAISGSTEAFF. CDR3 nucleotides: TGTGCCATCAGTGGGAGCACTGAAGCTTTCTTT.

The chain has TRBV6-1 and TRBJ2-1, with D uncertain. Deletions cut 0 bases from V and 4 bases from J, with 10 bases between. The germline CDR1 and CDR2 sequences are MNHNS and SASEGT. The CDR3 spans 15 residues. The CDR3 reads CASSEALDGYNEQFF. The CDR3, as DNA: TGTGCCAGCAGTGAAGCGCTCGACGGGTACAATGAGCAGTTCTTC.

In its sample, this clone was seen a few times. This specimen includes other DNA sequences encoding the same CDR3. The chain combines TRBV24-1 with TRBJ1-2; unclear D gene. The V end was cut by 2 bases, the J end by 4 bases, with 4 bases between. Germline lookup yields CDR1 KGHDR and CDR2 SFDVKD. There are 12 residues in the CDR3. CDR3 sequence: CATSDSIYGYTF. Here the CDR3 DNA reads TGTGCCACCAGTGATTCCATCTATGGCTACACCTTC.

The chain couples TRBV6-5 to TRBJ2-7; TRBD2 matches at 11 bases. After removal of 8 bases from V and 4 bases from J, the junction contained 10 bases not matched to a gene. This CDR3 spans 15 amino acids. The germline V gene encodes CDR1 MNHEY and CDR2 SVGAGI. Here the CDR3 DNA reads TGTGCCAGCCGCCCAACTAGCGGGGGTAATTACGAGCAGTACTTC. Translating it yields CASRPTSGGNYEQYF.

This sequence joins TRBV7-2 and TRBJ1-4, with TRBD1 matching 7 bases. Germline V CDR1 and CDR2: SGHTA, FQGNSA. The CDR3 covers 17 residues. Trimming removed 1 base from V and 4 bases from J; junction bases left unmatched: 9. CDR3 DNA: TGTGCCAGCAGCTTAGGCGTCCGGGACAGCTTTAATGAAAAACTGTTTTTT. Encoded protein: CASSLGVRDSFNEKLFF. The variable domain in full, with the rest retrieved from reference TRBV7-2 and TRBJ1-4, is GAGVSQSPSNKVTEKGKDVELRCDPISGHTALYWYRQSLGQGLEFLIYFQGNSAPDKSGLPSDRFSAERTGGSVSTLTIQRTQQEDSAVYLCASSLGVRDSFNEKLFFGSGTQLSVL.

This chain uses TRBV29-1 with TRBJ2-5, with D perhaps TRBD2 (5 bases). Trimming removed 5 bases from V and 2 bases from J, with 12 bases in between. The CDR3 has 13 amino acids. The germline V gene encodes CDR1 SQVTM and CDR2 ANQGSEA. The CDR3 sequence is CSVKKGAQETQYF. In DNA, the CDR3 is TGCAGCGTTAAGAAGGGAGCACAAGAGACCCAGTACTTC.

The V gene is TRBV29-1, the J gene TRBJ2-1; D call uncertain. The CDR3 length is 14 residues. CDR1 is SQVTM, CDR2 ANQGSEA, per germline. The V end lost 3 bases, the J end lost 6 bases, and 15 bases lay between the germline ends. The CDR3 loop is CSVDIAVLRNEQFF. As DNA, the CDR3 is TGCAGCGTTGACATAGCCGTACTCCGCAATGAGCAGTTCTTC.

This rearrangement joins TRBV5-1 to TRBJ1-4; 8 bases line up with TRBD1. The CDR3 spans 14 residues. Germline V gene data show CDR1 as SGHRS and CDR2 as YFSETQ. The V and J ends lost 1 base and 8 bases, in that order; junction bases with no gene match: 4. The CDR3 DNA reads TGCGCCAGCAGCTTGTGGTCAGGGGGCGAAAAACTGTTTTTT. Residues: CASSLWSGGEKLFF.

This chain links TRBV29-1 with TRBJ1-2; D remains unclear. The CDR3 runs to 14 residues. The V gene's germline CDR1 is SQVTM and CDR2 ANQGSEA. V was clipped by 0 bases and J by 2 bases, with 10 bases between them. CDR3 bases: TGCAGCGTTGAAGATCTGGCGGCCAACTATGGCTACACCTTC. This translates into CSVEDLAANYGYTF.

V is TRBV4-1 and J is TRBJ2-3; a possible D gene is TRBD1 (5 bases). CDR1 is MGHRA, CDR2 YSYEKL, per germline. This CDR3 is 15 amino acids long. V lost 2 bases and J 0 bases, leaving 9 bases between the germline ends. CDR3 amino acids: CASSQPTDSTDTQYF. The CDR3 DNA sequence: TGCGCCAGCAGCCAACCGACAGACAGCACAGATACGCAGTATTTT.

Of note for this clone: A read error may produce the germline difference seen at one junction end. V is TRBV4-3 and J is TRBJ2-3; possible D gene TRBD2, 7 bases. Germline V CDR1 and CDR2: LGHNA, YSLEER. The CDR3 sequence is 16 residues long. CDR3 region: CASSQSYGGGGDAQYF. The CDR3 nucleotides read TGCGCCAGCAGCCAATCTTACGGCGGGGGCGGAGATGCGCAGTATTTT.

The rearrangement uses TRBV5-8 and TRBJ2-2, with 8 bases aligning to TRBD2. Germline V gene sequence: CDR1 SGHTS, CDR2 YDEGEE. Germline trimming cut 4 bases from V and 3 bases from J; bases unmatched to any gene: 5. CDR3 length equals 15 residues. CDR3 coding DNA: TGTGCCAGCAGCCCCGGGACTAGACACACCGGGGAGCTGTTTTTT. Its protein is CASSPGTRHTGELFF.

The chain has TRBV4-2 and TRBJ1-2; 10 positions agree with TRBD1. V shed 0 bases, J shed 3 bases, and the junction held 1 base outside the gene matches. The germline gives CDR1 LGHNA, CDR2 YNFKEQ. This CDR3 spans 15 amino acids. CDR3 sequence: CASSQETGGDYGYTF. CDR3 coding DNA: TGTGCCAGCAGCCAAGAGACAGGGGGCGACTATGGCTACACCTTC.

This chain connects TRBV6-5 to TRBJ2-1; 7 bases are shared with TRBD1. The germline V gene has CDR1 MNHEY and CDR2 SVGAGI. The trim removed 10 bases at V and 5 bases at J, leaving 8 bases unmatched. The CDR3 sequence is 13 residues long. The CDR3: CAKKGQPDNEQFF. CDR3 bases: TGTGCCAAGAAGGGACAGCCAGACAATGAGCAGTTCTTC.

Written as DNA, the CDR3 is TGTGCCATCAGTGAGGCGGGGCTGGGACAGGGGGAAACCTACGAGCAGTACTTC. The encoded protein is CAISEAGLGQGETYEQYF. The J gene is TRBJ2-7, the V gene TRBV10-3, with TRBD1 identical over 11 bases. CDR1 ENHRY and CDR2 SYGVKD come from the germline V gene. This CDR3 comprises 18 residues. V was clipped by 2 bases and J by 2 bases; unmatched bases: 11.

This clone was seen just once. The V call is TRBV15, the J call TRBJ1-6; no firm D call. This CDR3 contains 15 residues. V lost 0 bases and J lost 6, with 9 bases in between. Germline V gene data show CDR1 as LNHNV and CDR2 as YYDKDF (reference sequence). The CDR3 loop is CATSRDIEINSPLHF. CDR3 sequence (DNA): TGTGCCACCAGCAGAGATATAGAGATTAATTCACCCCTCCACTTT.

The V and J genes are TRBV11-3 and TRBJ2-7; TRBD2 is a possible D gene (6 bases). The germline CDR1 and CDR2 sequences are SGHNT and YENEEA. CDR3 length equals 12 residues. V was pared by 5 bases and J by 6 bases, with 11 bases between. The CDR3 DNA is TGTGCCAGCAGCCGGGGGAGCGGCGAGCAGTACTTC. It translates to CASSRGSGEQYF.

This clone was seen once. The rearrangement joins TRBV20-1 to TRBJ1-2; TRBD1 matches at 7 bases. Unmatched junction bases numbered 5, after V lost 4 bases and J lost 9 bases. This CDR3 spans 11 amino acids. Germline loops: CDR1 DFQATT, CDR2 SNEGSKA (reference sequence). The CDR3 loop is CSATRQGRYTF. The CDR3 nucleotides read TGCAGTGCTACCCGACAGGGCCGCTACACCTTC.